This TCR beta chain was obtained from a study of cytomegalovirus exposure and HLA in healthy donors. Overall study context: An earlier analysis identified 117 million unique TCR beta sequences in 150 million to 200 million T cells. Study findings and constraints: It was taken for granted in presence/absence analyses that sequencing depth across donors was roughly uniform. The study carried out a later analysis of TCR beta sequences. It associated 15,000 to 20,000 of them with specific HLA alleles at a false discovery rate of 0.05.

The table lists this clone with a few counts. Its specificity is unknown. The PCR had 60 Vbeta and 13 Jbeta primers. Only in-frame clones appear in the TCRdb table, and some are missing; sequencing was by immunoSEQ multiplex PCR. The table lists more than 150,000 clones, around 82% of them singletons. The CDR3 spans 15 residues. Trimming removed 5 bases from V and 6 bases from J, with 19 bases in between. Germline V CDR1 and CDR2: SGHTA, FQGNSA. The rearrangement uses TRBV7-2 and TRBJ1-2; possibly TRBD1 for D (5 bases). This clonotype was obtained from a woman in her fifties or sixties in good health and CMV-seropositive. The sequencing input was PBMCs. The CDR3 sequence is CASSPNLNRLDGYTF. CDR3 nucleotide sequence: TGTGCCAGCAGCCCGAACTTAAACAGGTTGGATGGCTACACCTTC.